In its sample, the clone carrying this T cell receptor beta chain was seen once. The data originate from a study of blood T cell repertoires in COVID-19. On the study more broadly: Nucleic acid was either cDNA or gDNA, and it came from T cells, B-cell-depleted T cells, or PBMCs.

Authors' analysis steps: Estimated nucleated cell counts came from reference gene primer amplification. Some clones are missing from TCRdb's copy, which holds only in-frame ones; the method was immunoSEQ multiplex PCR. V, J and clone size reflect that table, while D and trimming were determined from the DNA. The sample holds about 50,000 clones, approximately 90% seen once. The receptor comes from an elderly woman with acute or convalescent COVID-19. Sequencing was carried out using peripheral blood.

The CDR3 nucleotides read TGTGCCAGCAGGAAAGAAGCAGGGGCGACCTACGAGCAGTACTTC. Translation gives CASRKEAGATYEQYF. The J gene is TRBJ2-7, the V gene TRBV6-4; the D gene is possibly TRBD1 (6 bases). Per germline, CDR1 MRHNA and CDR2 SNTAGT. CDR3 length equals 15 residues. Trimming pared 6 bases from V and 2 bases from J, leaving 17 bases between.